The 8 T cell receptor beta chains listed next were all sequenced from one sample in a study of long-term antiretroviral therapy in people with HIV. Investigators performed immunoSEQ version v3.0 at survey level. Sequenced by immunoSEQ multiplex PCR; TCRdb stores in-frame clones only, minus some. This table holds about 24,000 clones, about 86% found once. The starting material was unsorted PBMCs, obtained at the start of antiretroviral therapy, before treatment. The receptors come from a woman between 18 and 29 years old with HIV.

The rearrangement joins TRBV7-9 to TRBJ2-3; TRBD2 aligns across 11 bases. Unmatched junction bases numbered 7, after V lost 8 bases and J lost 0 bases. The CDR3 is made up of 16 amino acids. Per germline, CDR1 SEHNR and CDR2 FQNEAQ (reference sequence). CDR3 nucleotide sequence: TGTGCCAGCCTAAGACTAGCGGGGACTAGCACAGATACGCAGTATTTT. Protein sequence: CASLRLAGTSTDTQYF.

This rearrangement joins TRBV11-3 to TRBJ1-2; 8 positions agree with TRBD1. The CDR3 has 16 residues. CDR1 is SGHNT, CDR2 YENEEA, per germline. The trim removed 10 bases at V and 5 bases at J, leaving 18 bases unmatched. The CDR3 sequence: CATPRSLGTGRYGYTF. CDR3 DNA: TGTGCCACCCCCCGCTCCCTAGGGACAGGTAGATATGGCTACACCTTC.

This chain uses TRBV21-1 with TRBJ2-7. TRBV21-1 is tagged as a pseudogene. CDR3 length: 11 amino acids. CDR3 nucleotides: TGTGCCAGCAGGGGGGACTACGAGCAGTACTTC. Its translation: CASRGDYEQYF.

V is TRBV7-2 and J is TRBJ2-5; the D call may be TRBD1 or TRBD2 (6 bases each). The V gene's germline CDR1 is SGHTA and CDR2 FQGNSA. The V gene lost 6 bases and the J gene lost 5 bases, with 13 bases spanning the gap. The CDR3 totals 13 residues. In DNA, the CDR3 is TGTGCCAGCAGAGATACAGGGAGGGAGACCCAGTACTTC. Translating it yields CASRDTGRETQYF. The full variable domain, completed using reference TRBV7-2 and TRBJ2-5, is GAGVSQSPSNKVTEKGKDVELRCDPISGHTALYWYRQSLGQGLEFLIYFQGNSAPDKSGLPSDRFSAERTGGSVSTLTIQRTQQEDSAVYLCASRDTGRETQYFGPGTRLLVL.

J is TRBJ1-2 and V is TRBV28; D perhaps matches TRBD1 (5 bases). The CDR3 consists of 15 residues. V was pared by 2 bases and J by 4 bases, with 14 bases between. Germline loops: CDR1 MDHEN, CDR2 SYDVKM. CDR3 bases: TGTGCCAGCAGTTTAACGGGACCTATCCTCTATGGCTACACCTTC. The encoded protein is CASSLTGPILYGYTF.

The genes are TRBV5-1 and TRBJ1-4; 7 bases line up with TRBD1. Germline V lookup: CDR1 SGHRS, CDR2 YFSETQ. The CDR3 length is 16 residues. The V gene end was trimmed by 3 bases and the J gene end by 4 bases; junction bases not matched to a gene: 9. The CDR3 nucleotides are TGCGCCAGCAGCTACGTGAACAGGGGCGGTAATGAAAAACTGTTTTTT. It specifies CASSYVNRGGNEKLFF.

Turning to this clone: One end of the junction is discordant with germline, which a read error may explain. This chain links TRBV11-2 with TRBJ2-7, with D maybe TRBD2 (5 bases). The CDR3 is made up of 13 amino acids. The V gene's germline CDR1 is SGHAT and CDR2 FQNNGV. CDR3 nucleotide sequence: TGTGCCAGCAGTTTAGGGAGCTCCTACGAGCAGTACTTC. This sequence encodes CASSLGSSYEQYF.

This clone appeared once. The J gene is TRBJ1-5, the V gene TRBV19; no clear D gene. CDR3 length equals 16 residues. Trimming stripped 2 bases from V and 3 bases from J, with 14 bases between. Looked up from germline, CDR1 is LNHDA and CDR2 is SQIVND (reference sequence). DNA for the CDR3: TGTGCCAGTAGTATAAACCCGATCCCAAACAATCAGCCCCAGCATTTT. Translated, it gives CASSINPIPNNQPQHF.